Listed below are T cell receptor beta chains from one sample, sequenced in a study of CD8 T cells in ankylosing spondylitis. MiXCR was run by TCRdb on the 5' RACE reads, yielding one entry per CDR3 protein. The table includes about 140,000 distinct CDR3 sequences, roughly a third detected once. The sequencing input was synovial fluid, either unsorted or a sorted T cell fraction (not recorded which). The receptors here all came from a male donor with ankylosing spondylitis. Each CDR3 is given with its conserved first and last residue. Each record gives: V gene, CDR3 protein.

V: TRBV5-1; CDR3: CASSDGQGNQPQHF
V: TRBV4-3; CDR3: CASSPGRGRNEQFF
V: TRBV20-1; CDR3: CSAPRVGTGGHQPQHF
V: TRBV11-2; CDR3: CASSLGDRVPETQYF
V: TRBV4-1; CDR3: CASSQDPQTWETQYF
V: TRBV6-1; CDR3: CASSGPRDRSGQPQHF
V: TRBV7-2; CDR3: CASSTLRGNEQFF
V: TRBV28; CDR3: CASSLSGTGVLDEQFF
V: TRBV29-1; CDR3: CSVSQFDEKLFF
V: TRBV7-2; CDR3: CASSSETSTDTQYF
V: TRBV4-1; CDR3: CASSQGVSGGVADTQYF
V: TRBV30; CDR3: CAWSPTGDNEQFF
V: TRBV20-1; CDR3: CSARDPRGVLQNTQYF
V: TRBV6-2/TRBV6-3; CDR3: CASSYQGAYGYTF
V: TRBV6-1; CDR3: CASSGQSGADTQYF
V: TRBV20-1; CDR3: CSARGTGTYYNEQFF
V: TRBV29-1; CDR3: CSVEGRQETQYF
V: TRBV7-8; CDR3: CASSPRQGANTEAFF
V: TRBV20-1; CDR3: CSARAHGRAGGEQYF
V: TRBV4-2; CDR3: CASSQEGLSRRLFF
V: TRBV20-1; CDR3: CSASKRDKNTEAFF
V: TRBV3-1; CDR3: CASSQAELWGSPLHF
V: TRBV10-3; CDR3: CAISEVATNTEAFF
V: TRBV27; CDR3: CASGRPGPYEQYF
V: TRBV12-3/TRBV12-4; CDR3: CASSYGNTGELFF
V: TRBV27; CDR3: CASSAIRGGHTEAFF
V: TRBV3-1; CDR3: CATGGGSGNTIYF
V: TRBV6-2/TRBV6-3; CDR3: CASRTGTSGRNEQFF
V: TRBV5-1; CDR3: CASSSLLAGGPYEQYF
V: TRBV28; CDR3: CASSGEGTVYGYTF
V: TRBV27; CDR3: CASRPGGTGELFF
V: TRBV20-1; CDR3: CSARGHQAGGSYNEQFF
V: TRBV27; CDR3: CATSGVYQETQYF
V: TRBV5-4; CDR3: CASSLGLVSRNNYGYTF
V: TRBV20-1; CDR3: CSARDRTSVSYEQYF
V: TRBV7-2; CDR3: CASSSRGTNEQFF
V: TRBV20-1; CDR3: CSASPSTDTQYF
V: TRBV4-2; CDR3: CASSQEGLDFYEQYF
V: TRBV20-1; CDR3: CSARDPGARRATDTQYF
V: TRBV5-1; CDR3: CASRPTGDIYEQYF
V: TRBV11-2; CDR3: CASSLVNTGTDTQYF
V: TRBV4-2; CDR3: CASSQDLSAGERAQYF
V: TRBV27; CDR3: CASSLRLGTEAFF
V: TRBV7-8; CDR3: CASSYFGGGNQPQHF